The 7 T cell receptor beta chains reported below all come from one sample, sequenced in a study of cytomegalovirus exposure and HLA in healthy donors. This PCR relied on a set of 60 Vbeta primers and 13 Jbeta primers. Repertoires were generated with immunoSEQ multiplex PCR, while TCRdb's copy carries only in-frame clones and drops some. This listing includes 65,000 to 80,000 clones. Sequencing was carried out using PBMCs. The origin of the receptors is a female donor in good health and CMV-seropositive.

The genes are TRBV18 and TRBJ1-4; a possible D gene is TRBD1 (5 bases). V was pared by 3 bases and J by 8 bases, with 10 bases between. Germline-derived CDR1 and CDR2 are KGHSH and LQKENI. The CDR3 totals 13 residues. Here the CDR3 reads CASSPTENEKLFF. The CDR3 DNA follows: TGTGCCAGCTCACCGACAGAAAACGAAAAACTGTTTTTT. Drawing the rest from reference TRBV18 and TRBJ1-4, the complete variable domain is NAGVMQNPRHLVRRRGQEARLRCSPMKGHSHVYWYRQLPEEGLKFMVYLQKENIIDESGMPKERFSAEFPKEGPSILRIQQVVRGDSAAYFCASSPTENEKLFFGSGTQLSVL.

The CDR3 coding sequence is TGTGCCAGCAGCAGCACCCTTAGGGACAGGGTAATCGCAGATACGCAGTATTTT. Protein: CASSSTLRDRVIADTQYF. The rearrangement links TRBV5-5 to TRBJ2-3, with 9 nucleotides matching TRBD1. Germline CDR1 is SGHKS and CDR2 is YYEKEE (reference sequence). Trimming took 4 bases from V and 4 from J; bases not matched to a gene: 16. The CDR3 totals 18 residues.

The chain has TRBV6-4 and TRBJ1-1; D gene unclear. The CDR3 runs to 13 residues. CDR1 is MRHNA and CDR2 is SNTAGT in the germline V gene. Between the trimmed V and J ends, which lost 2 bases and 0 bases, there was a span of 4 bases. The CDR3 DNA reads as TGTGCCAGCAGTGACGGCCTGAACACTGAAGCTTTCTTT. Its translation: CASSDGLNTEAFF.

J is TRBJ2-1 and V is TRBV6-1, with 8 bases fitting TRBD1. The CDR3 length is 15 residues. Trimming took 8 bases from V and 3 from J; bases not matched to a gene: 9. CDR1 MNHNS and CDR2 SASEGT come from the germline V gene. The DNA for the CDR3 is TGTGCCAGCGGCTTGGACAGGGTAGACTACAATGAGCAGTTCTTC. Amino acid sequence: CASGLDRVDYNEQFF.

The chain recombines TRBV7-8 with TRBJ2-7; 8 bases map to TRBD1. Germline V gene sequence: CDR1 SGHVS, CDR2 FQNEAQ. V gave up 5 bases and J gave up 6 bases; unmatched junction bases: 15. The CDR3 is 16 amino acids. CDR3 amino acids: CASSPGKGTGGTEQYF. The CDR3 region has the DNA TGTGCCAGCAGCCCGGGGAAAGGGACAGGTGGCACCGAGCAGTACTTC.

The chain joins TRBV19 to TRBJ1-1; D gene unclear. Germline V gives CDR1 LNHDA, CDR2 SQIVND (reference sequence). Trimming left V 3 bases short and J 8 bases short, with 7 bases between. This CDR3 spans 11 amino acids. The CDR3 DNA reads TGTGCCAGTAGTATCCCAGGAGAAGCTTTCTTT. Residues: CASSIPGEAFF.

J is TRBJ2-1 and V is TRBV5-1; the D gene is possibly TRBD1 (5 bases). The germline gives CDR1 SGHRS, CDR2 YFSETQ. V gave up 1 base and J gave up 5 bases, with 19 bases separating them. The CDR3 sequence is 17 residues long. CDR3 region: CASSLSSGRAPNNEQFF. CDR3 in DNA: TGCGCCAGCAGCTTGAGTTCTGGCAGGGCGCCTAACAATGAGCAGTTCTTC.